The clone carrying this T cell receptor beta chain was counted a single time. This entry comes from a study of CD8 T cells in Susac syndrome. RNA was extracted with the RNeasy kit, and a quantity of roughly 0.45 to 1 ug was reverse transcribed using random hexamers. TCRdb re-derived calls from the immunoSEQ multiplex PCR reads in MiXCR, one entry per CDR3 protein. The table records 180,000 or so distinct CDR3 sequences, around 96% of them present only once. The CDR3 extends over 14 amino acids. V lost 5 bases to trimming and J lost 6 bases; unmatched junction nucleotides: 4. Per the germline V gene, CDR1 is LGHNA and CDR2 is YNFKEQ.

This clonotype was obtained from a human donor with multiple sclerosis. Sequenced input: CD4+ T cells from PBMCs. V usage is TRBV4-2 and J usage is TRBJ1-6; TRBD1 agrees at 7 bases. This CDR3 reads CASSNRDSNSPLHF. The CDR3 DNA is TGTGCCAGCAGCAACCGGGACAGTAATTCACCCCTCCACTTT.